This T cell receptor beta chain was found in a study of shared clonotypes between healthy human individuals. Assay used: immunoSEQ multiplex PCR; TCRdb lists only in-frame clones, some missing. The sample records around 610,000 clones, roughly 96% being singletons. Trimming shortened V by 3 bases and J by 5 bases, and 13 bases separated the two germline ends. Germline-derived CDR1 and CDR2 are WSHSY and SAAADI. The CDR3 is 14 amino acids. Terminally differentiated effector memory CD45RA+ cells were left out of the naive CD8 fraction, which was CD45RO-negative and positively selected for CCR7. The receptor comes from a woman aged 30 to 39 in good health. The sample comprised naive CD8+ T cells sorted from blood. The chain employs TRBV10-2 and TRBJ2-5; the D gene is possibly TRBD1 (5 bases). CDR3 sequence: CASSDRQGVETQYF. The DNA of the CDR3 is TGCGCCAGCAGTGATCGGCAGGGTGTGGAGACCCAGTACTTC.